This T cell receptor (beta chain) was found in a study of beta chain features in type 1 diabetes. Study-wide points: More deletions and fewer insertions at VDJ junctions were seen in type 1 diabetes patients. Across all four CD4+ subsets, people with type 1 diabetes showed modestly shorter TCRB CDR3s.

This clone was counted only a few times. Antigen specificity is unknown. The sequenced template was cDNA made from the entire isolated RNA. Using immunoSEQ multiplex PCR, the repertoire was profiled, and TCRdb retains in-frame clones only, with some absent. Of 200,000 to 300,000 clones in the sample, around 9.9% were seen once. The CDR3 spans 13 residues. Germline V gene data show CDR1 as SNHLY and CDR2 as FYNNEI. V was pared by 4 bases and J by 1 base, with 7 bases between. The receptor's source is a man aged 25-45 years with type 1 diabetes. The chain recombines TRBV2 with TRBJ2-5; D not resolved. The sequenced material came from naive CD4+ T cells from blood. CDR3 protein: CASSGQIQETQYF. The CDR3 DNA sequence: TGTGCCAGCAGTGGTCAGATCCAAGAGACCCAGTACTTC.